These 6 T cell receptor beta chains share one sample of origin, sequenced in a study of T cells in women clearing cervical HPV infection. Sequencing used immunoSEQ multiplex PCR; TCRdb keeps in-frame clones, though not all of them. The sample totals about 26,000 clones. Sequenced input: blood buffy coat. All receptors come from a woman aged 18 to 75 with a cervical HPV16 infection that either progressed to CIN3+ or cleared (not recorded which).

In the case of this clone: The sequenced fragment ends 3 residues before the CDR3 boundary, so the rest is inferred from the germline J gene. The chain is built from TRBV7-9 and TRBJ1-1, with D maybe TRBD1 (5 bases). The germline CDR1 and CDR2 sequences are SEHNR and FQNEAQ (reference sequence). This CDR3 region has 14 residues. Between the trimmed V and J ends, which lost 5 bases and 4 bases, there was a span of 14 bases. Partial CDR3 DNA: TGTGCCAGCAGCGGAACGGGGGGATCCACTGAA. Amino acid sequence: CASSGTGGSTE. The whole CDR3 region reads CASSGTGGSTEAFF.

This clone is medium-sized by frequency. The read ends 3 residues shy of where the CDR3 ends; the end is completed using the germline J gene. The gene calls are TRBV10-3 and TRBJ2-1, with D maybe TRBD1 (6 bases). Trimming took off 8 bases at V and 2 bases at J, with 19 bases between the two ends. Germline CDR1 reads ENHRY; CDR2 reads SYGVKD. This CDR3 comprises 16 residues. The CDR3 bases that were read are TGTGCCATCTCTAGTACAGGGAAAGGGGCCTACAATGAG. Translated: CAISSTGKGAYNE. The CDR3 in its entirety is CAISSTGKGAYNEQFF.

Concerning this clone itself: Sequencing ends 3 residues short of the CDR3 end; the germline J gene provides the rest. The chain employs TRBV20-1 and TRBJ1-2; 7 bases line up with TRBD1. The germline CDR1 and CDR2 sequences are DFQATT and SNEGSKA (reference sequence). Trimming cost V 1 base and J 3 bases; bases outside gene matches: 8. The CDR3 contains 15 residues. The part of the CDR3 DNA that was read is TGCAGTGCTAGAGTTACCGGGACAGATTACTATGGC. It is translated as CSARVTGTDYYG. The whole CDR3 protein reads CSARVTGTDYYGYTF.

Of note for this clone: The read ends 3 residues shy of where the CDR3 ends; the end is completed using the germline J gene. This sequence joins TRBV11-1 and TRBJ2-5, with 11 bases fitting TRBD1. V lost 4 bases, J lost 3 bases, and 1 base stayed unmatched. The CDR3 contains 14 residues. Per the germline V gene, CDR1 is SGHAT and CDR2 is FQDESV (reference sequence). CDR3 DNA, as far as it was read: TGTGCCAGCAGCTGGGGACAGGGGGAAGAGACC. This codes for CASSWGQGEET. The whole CDR3 sequence is CASSWGQGEETQYF.

A word on this clone: The CDR3 is cut off 3 residues early in the read; its end comes from the germline J gene. V and J are TRBV5-1 and TRBJ2-3; D not certain. The CDR3 consists of 16 residues. Trimming took off 0 bases at V and 4 bases at J, with 15 bases between the two ends. Germline V CDR1 and CDR2: SGHRS, YFSETQ. The covered CDR3 bases are TGCGCCAGCAGCTTGGTGGTCTCTCTGGGCGCAGATACG. Translated, it gives CASSLVVSLGADT. The whole CDR3 protein is CASSLVVSLGADTQYF. The entire variable domain, with the rest obtained from reference TRBV5-1 and TRBJ2-3, is as follows: KAGVTQTPRYLIKTRGQQVTLSCSPISGHRSVSWYQQTPGQGLQFLFEYFSETQRNKGNFPGRFSGRQFSNSRSEMNVSTLELGDSALYLCASSLVVSLGADTQYFGPGTRLTVL.

On this clone: The read terminates 3 residues before the CDR3 end, so the remaining end is supplied by the germline J gene. The rearrangement joins TRBV19 to TRBJ1-5; 9 nucleotides line up with TRBD1. V was pared by 7 bases and J by 6 bases, with 4 bases of the junction left unmatched. Germline CDR1 LNHDA, CDR2 SQIVND (reference sequence). CDR3 length equals 13 residues. CDR3 DNA, as far as it was read: TGTGCCAGTACCAAGGACAGGGGTCAGCCC. It yields the protein CASTKDRGQP. The whole CDR3 region reads CASTKDRGQPQHF.